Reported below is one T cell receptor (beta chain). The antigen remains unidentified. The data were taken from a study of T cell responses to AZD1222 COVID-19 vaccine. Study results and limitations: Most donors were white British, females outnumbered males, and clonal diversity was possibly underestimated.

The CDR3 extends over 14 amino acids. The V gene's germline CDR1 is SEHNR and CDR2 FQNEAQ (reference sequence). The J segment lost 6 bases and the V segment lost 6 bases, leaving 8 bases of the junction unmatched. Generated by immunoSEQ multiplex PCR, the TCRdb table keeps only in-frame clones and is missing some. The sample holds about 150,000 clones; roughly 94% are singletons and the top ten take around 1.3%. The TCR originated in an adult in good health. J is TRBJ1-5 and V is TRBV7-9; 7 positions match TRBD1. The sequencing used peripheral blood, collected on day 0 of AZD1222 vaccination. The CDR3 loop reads CASRRGQISQPQHF. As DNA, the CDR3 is TGTGCCAGCAGGCGGGGACAGATAAGTCAGCCCCAGCATTTT.